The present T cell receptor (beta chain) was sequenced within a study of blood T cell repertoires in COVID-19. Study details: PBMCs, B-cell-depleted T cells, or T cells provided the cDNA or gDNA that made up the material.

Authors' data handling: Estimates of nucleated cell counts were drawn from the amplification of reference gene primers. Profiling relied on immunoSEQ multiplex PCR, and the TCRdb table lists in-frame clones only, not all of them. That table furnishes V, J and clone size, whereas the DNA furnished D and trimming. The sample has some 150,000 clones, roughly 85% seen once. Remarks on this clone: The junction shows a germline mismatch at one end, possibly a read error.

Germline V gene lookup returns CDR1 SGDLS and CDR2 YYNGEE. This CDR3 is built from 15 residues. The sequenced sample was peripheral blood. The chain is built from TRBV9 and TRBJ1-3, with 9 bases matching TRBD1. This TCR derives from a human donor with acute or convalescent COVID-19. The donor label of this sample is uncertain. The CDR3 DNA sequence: TGTGCCAGCAGCGCACAAGGGACAGGGAGGGTTAGCCTACTTTTT. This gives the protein CASSAQGTGRVSLLF.